This TCR beta chain was captured in a study of T cells after yellow fever vaccination (dated by TCRdb to the late 2010s). General notes on the study: The SMART-Seq v4 Ultra Low Input RNA kit was used to prepare libraries from fractions with low cell numbers. To follow T-cell clones before and after both primary and booster YFV17D yellow fever vaccination, bulk TCR alpha and beta repertoires underwent longitudinal sequencing. Two healthy male donors made up the cohort, one aged 18 to 30 years and the other aged 30 to 40 years. Blood samples were taken at several timepoints before and after primary and secondary immunization, and bulk PBMC replicates and cell subsets were isolated. What the research found in general, with its limitations: Most clones expanded after primary vaccination (approximately 97% of CD4 and approximately 90% of CD8) were re-detected after the booster, suggesting that broad memory maintenance occurred. A small fraction of clonotypes appeared in both the CD4 and CD8 compartments, likely as a result of convergent recombination. Computational filtering was required because FACS-sorted repertoires could contain abundant contaminating clonotypes from the bulk population. Because the study included only a couple of donors, the extent to which the findings can be generalized is limited. Compared with the primary T-cell response, the secondary T-cell response was faster but weaker, reaching its peak on day 5 rather than on day 15.

Trimming takes 5 bases from V and 5 bases from J, and the germline ends sit 16 bases apart. From the germline V gene, CDR1 is SGHTA and CDR2 is FQGTGA. Measured from the cysteine to the phenylalanine, the CDR3 is 15 residues long. The DNA shown is the 45-base CDR3, in frame from base 1. Reading the label with the study, this specimen's treatment or condition is: live attenuated yellow fever vaccine strain. A standard Ficoll-Paque protocol was used to isolate PBMCs from peripheral blood. Dynabeads CD4 and CD8 positive selection kits were used to isolate CD4 and CD8 T-cell fractions. TriZol was used to extract RNA from bulk PBMCs, from CD4 and CD8 fractions, and from dextramer-positive and dextramer-negative fractions. Sequencing used an Illumina NovaSeq 6000. Synthesis of TCR cDNA relied on 5'RACE template switching, a step that introduced a universal primer site along with unique molecular identifiers. Priming of cDNA synthesis was performed from both the TCR alpha and TCR beta constant segments. Libraries were amplified in two PCR steps, with sample barcodes and sequencing adapters added in the second step. Sequencing of libraries was done on Illumina HiSeq 2500 (2x100 bp) or NovaSeq (2x150 bp). The published analysis was carried out like this. Reads were demultiplexed and collapsed into UMI consensus sequences with MIGEC, and V(D)J alignment was performed with MiXCR. Using edgeR on replicate PBMC samples, clonotypes were called vaccine-responding if FDR was below 0.01 and the log2 fold change was above 5 up to day 15. Each bulk clonotype was labeled CD4 or CD8 based on which sequenced repertoire, CD4 or CD8, contained the clonotype at higher abundance. The public reads were reanalyzed by TCRdb: fastp trimming at Q25, MiXCR alignment, in-frame beta chains only. Each entry merges the rows of one CDR3 protein and shows their most common DNA and genes. These V and J calls are TCRdb output, not the study's own analysis. This sample holds a few hundred thousand distinct CDR3 sequences; less than 3.5% were observed only once. 2.5% to 3.5% of the sample belongs to the ten largest clones.

Points on this clonotype: Its antigen is currently not known. No base-level quality is on record; no much larger clone is a single base apart.

The specimen comprised CD4+ T cells sorted from PBMCs, sampled 10 days after the yellow fever booster vaccination. The receptor chain draws on TRBV7-3 and TRBJ2-1, with the D call tentatively TRBD1 or TRBD2, each fitting 5 bases. The TCR was taken from a man aged 18 to 35 who received the YFV17D yellow fever vaccine. Here is the DNA: TGTGCCAGCAGCCAGGGACCCGAGAAAAACAATGAGCAGTTCTTC. Its product reads: CASSQGPEKNNEQFF.